These 25 T cell receptor beta chains came from one sample sequenced in a study of blood T cell repertoires in COVID-19. The data were produced by immunoSEQ multiplex PCR, yet TCRdb's version contains in-frame clones alone and is incomplete. Of about 56,000 clones in the sample, 80% to 90% were seen once. Sequenced: peripheral blood. Every receptor here comes from a woman of 80 years or more with acute or convalescent COVID-19.

The chain combines TRBV7-9 with TRBJ1-1, with 7 bases matching TRBD1. J was trimmed by 1 base and V by 5 bases; bases with no gene match: 13. Germline V gene lookup returns CDR1 SEHNR and CDR2 FQNEAQ (reference sequence). The CDR3 sequence is 17 residues long. DNA of the CDR3: TGTGCCAGCAGCCCCATAGAAAACAGGGGCAGGAACACTGAAGCTTTCTTT. Its protein product is CASSPIENRGRNTEAFF.

The chain is built from TRBV6-5 and TRBJ1-2; D may be TRBD1 (6 bases). This CDR3 has 13 amino acids. The V gene's germline CDR1 is MNHEY and CDR2 SVGAGI. Deletions cut 7 bases from V and 8 bases from J, with 17 bases between. The CDR3 is CASTPAAGAGYTF. The CDR3, as DNA: TGTGCCAGCACCCCGGCGGCAGGGGCCGGCTACACCTTC.

The genes are TRBV2 and TRBJ1-1; D remains ambiguous. Looked up from germline, CDR1 is SNHLY and CDR2 is FYNNEI. The CDR3 runs to 20 residues. Trimming took 0 bases from V and 0 from J, leaving 23 bases between them. The CDR3 coding sequence is TGTGCCAGCAGTGAAGCGCTTAGAGCGGGCGAGGGAACCCTGAACACTGAAGCTTTCTTT. It yields the protein CASSEALRAGEGTLNTEAFF.

The rearrangement uses TRBV7-8 and TRBJ1-5; 7 positions match TRBD1. Germline CDR1 is SGHVS and CDR2 is FQNEAQ. J gave up 6 bases and V 6 bases, and 14 bases lay outside the gene matches. This CDR3 is built from 16 residues. CDR3 residues: CASSGSHRGITQPQHF. CDR3 in DNA: TGTGCCAGCAGTGGGAGCCACAGGGGAATAACTCAGCCCCAGCATTTT.

J is TRBJ1-2 and V is TRBV5-1, with TRBD1 matching over 7 bases. CDR1 is SGHRS and CDR2 is YFSETQ in the germline V gene. CDR3 length: 17 amino acids. J gave up 1 base and V 0 bases, and 9 bases lay outside the gene matches. CDR3 coding DNA: TGCGCCAGCAGCTTGGAGCCGCCGGGACAGATTAACTATGGCTACACCTTC. Translated: CASSLEPPGQINYGYTF.

This chain joins TRBV7-8 and TRBJ1-3; 12 nucleotides match TRBD1. Germline CDR1 and CDR2: SGHVS and FQNEAQ. The trim removed 5 bases at V and 3 bases at J, leaving 5 bases unmatched. The CDR3 is 16 residues long. This chain's CDR3 is CASSRGQGAGGNTIYF. The DNA of the CDR3 is TGTGCCAGCAGCAGGGGACAGGGGGCTGGTGGAAACACCATATATTTT.

The gene calls are TRBV4-2 and TRBJ1-1, with D unclear. Germline assignment: CDR1 LGHNA and CDR2 YNFKEQ. There are 14 residues in the CDR3. The V end lost 1 base, the J end lost 3 bases, and 9 bases lay between the germline ends. CDR3: CASSQVEHHTEAFF. The CDR3 DNA sequence: TGTGCCAGCAGCCAAGTAGAGCACCACACTGAAGCTTTCTTT.

The V call is TRBV7-9, the J call TRBJ1-4; D is unclear. The CDR3 length is 14 residues. Germline V gene data show CDR1 as SEHNR and CDR2 as FQNEAQ (reference sequence). V was shortened by 6 bases and J by 7 bases, with 15 bases between the two germline ends. CDR3 sequence: CASRPGLLTEKLFF. The DNA of the CDR3 is TGTGCCAGCAGACCGGGTCTCCTTACTGAAAAACTGTTTTTT.

CDR3 coding DNA: TGTGCCAGCAGCCAATCGGACAGGGAGACCCAGTACTTC. Its translation: CASSQSDRETQYF. The gene calls are TRBV3-1 (or the pseudogene TRBV3-2) and TRBJ2-5; 7 bases are a match to TRBD1. V shed 2 bases and J 5 bases; nucleotides not matched to a gene: 2. Germline CDR1 reads LGHDT; CDR2 reads YNNKEL (reference sequence). This CDR3 comprises 13 residues.

J is TRBJ2-5 and V is TRBV19; perhaps TRBD1 as D (6 bases). In germline, CDR1 is LNHDA, CDR2 SQIVND (reference sequence). The CDR3 runs to 13 residues. V was cut by 3 bases and J by 5 bases, with 10 bases left in between. DNA for the CDR3: TGTGCCAGTAGTATCGGCCAGGGGGAGACCCAGTACTTC. It yields the protein CASSIGQGETQYF.

This chain connects TRBV7-9 to TRBJ1-4, with D unclear. Germline V lookup: CDR1 SEHNR, CDR2 FQNEAQ (reference sequence). Deletions cut 1 base from V and 0 bases from J, with 9 bases between. The CDR3 extends over 16 amino acids. The CDR3 sequence: CASSLGYGATNEKLFF. CDR3 nucleotides: TGTGCCAGCAGCTTAGGGTACGGTGCAACTAATGAAAAACTGTTTTTT.

The CDR3 sequence is CASSPLSGDLTGELFF. The CDR3 bases are TGTGCCAGCAGCCCTCTGAGCGGGGATTTGACCGGGGAGCTGTTTTTT. This rearrangement joins TRBV7-2 to TRBJ2-2; 7 bases align to TRBD2. Trimming took 5 bases from V and 5 from J; bases not matched to a gene: 11. CDR1 is SGHTA, CDR2 FQGNSA, per germline. The CDR3 has 16 amino acids.

The chain has TRBV4-2 and TRBJ1-2; D might be TRBD1 (6 bases). This CDR3 region has 16 residues. Trimming stripped 1 base from V and 0 bases from J, with 12 bases between. Germline CDR1 and CDR2: LGHNA and YNFKEQ. The CDR3 loop reads CASSQAIQGANYGYTF. In nucleotides, the CDR3 is TGTGCCAGCAGCCAAGCGATACAGGGAGCTAACTATGGCTACACCTTC.

CDR3 residues: CASSGDEDRPRGGGYTF. CDR3 sequence (DNA): TGTGCCAGCAGTGGGGATGAGGACAGACCAAGAGGGGGTGGCTACACCTTC. V and J are TRBV2 and TRBJ1-2; a possible D gene is TRBD1 (6 bases). Germline loops: CDR1 SNHLY, CDR2 FYNNEI. The V end was cut by 4 bases, the J end by 7 bases, with 25 bases between. The CDR3 covers 17 residues.

The chain recombines TRBV11-2 with TRBJ2-3; D is possibly TRBD2 (7 bases). V lost 0 bases and J 3 bases, leaving 16 bases between the germline ends. This CDR3 region has 17 residues. Per germline, CDR1 SGHAT and CDR2 FQNNGV. CDR3 in amino acids: CASSLDRGALGTDTQYF. CDR3 nucleotides: TGTGCCAGCAGCTTAGATCGGGGGGCCTTGGGAACAGATACGCAGTATTTT.

CDR3 bases: TGTGCCAGCAGCCAAGCCGGGCGGACAGGGGGTCGCCAAGAGACCCAGTACTTC. Its translation: CASSQAGRTGGRQETQYF. The J gene is TRBJ2-5, the V gene TRBV4-2; TRBD1 agrees at 10 bases. The CDR3 consists of 18 residues. Germline loops: CDR1 LGHNA, CDR2 YNFKEQ. The V gene end was trimmed by 1 base and the J gene end by 1 base; junction bases not matched to a gene: 9.

This rearrangement joins TRBV21-1 to TRBJ1-3; TRBD1 is taken as the D call from the table, unchecked against the DNA. TRBV21-1 is a documented pseudogene. CDR3 length equals 15 residues. The CDR3 DNA is TGTGCCAGCAGCAATCGTCAGGGGACGGGAAACACCATATATTTT. It is translated as CASSNRQGTGNTIYF.

The chain recombines TRBV29-1 with TRBJ2-2, with TRBD1 matching 9 bases. V trimming: 7 bases; J trimming: 4 bases; junction bases outside the gene matches: 7. CDR3 length: 14 amino acids. Germline assignment: CDR1 SQVTM and CDR2 ANQGSEA. The CDR3 sequence: CSGGQGPSTGELFF. In DNA, the CDR3 is TGCAGCGGAGGACAGGGGCCTTCCACCGGGGAGCTGTTTTTT.

Worth noting for this clone: At the DNA level, this CDR3 is encoded by other sequences in the same sample as well. V is TRBV18 and J is TRBJ2-5, with D perhaps matching TRBD1 (5 bases). CDR1 and CDR2 from the germline V gene are KGHSH and LQKENI. With 3 bases removed from V and 4 bases from J, the gap between germline ends came to 9 bases. This CDR3 is built from 13 residues. The CDR3: CASSPGLGETQYF. The DNA for the CDR3 is TGTGCCAGCTCACCGGGGCTAGGAGAGACCCAGTACTTC.

This clone was seen once. The V gene is TRBV24-1, the J gene TRBJ1-2; 7 bases map to TRBD1. The CDR3 length is 12 residues. Germline V CDR1 and CDR2: KGHDR, SFDVKD. V lost 4 bases and J lost 6; bases outside the gene matches: 1. The CDR3 loop is CATSDRGDGYTF. The DNA for the CDR3 is TGTGCCACCAGTGACAGGGGGGATGGCTACACCTTC.

This clone turned up a few times. The chain has TRBV5-1 and TRBJ1-5; tentatively, D is TRBD1 (6 bases). V dropped 0 bases and J dropped 5 bases, with 6 bases sitting between them. In germline, CDR1 is SGHRS, CDR2 YFSETQ. The CDR3 length is 13 residues. The CDR3 bases are TGCGCCAGCAGCTTGGACAGGGATCAGCCCCAGCATTTT. As protein: CASSLDRDQPQHF.

This clone was observed a handful of times. The CDR3 coding sequence is TGTGCCAGCAGCCAAGGTCGGTTTGCGGCTAGCGCTATCAATGAGCAGTTCTTC. As protein: CASSQGRFAASAINEQFF. The J gene is TRBJ2-1, the V gene TRBV3-1 (or the pseudogene TRBV3-2); the D gene is possibly TRBD2 (6 bases). Germline values: CDR1 LGHDT, CDR2 YNNKEL (reference sequence). Trimming shortened V by 1 base and J by 6 bases, and 22 bases separated the two germline ends. The CDR3 is 18 amino acids.

The rearrangement links TRBV3-1 (or the pseudogene TRBV3-2) to TRBJ2-1, with TRBD2 as a possible D gene (5 bases). Germline CDR1 and CDR2: LGHDT and YNNKEL (reference sequence). The CDR3 totals 16 residues. V was trimmed by 1 base and J by 7 bases, leaving 17 bases between them. The CDR3 sequence: CASSQAGTSGLNEQFF. CDR3 nucleotides: TGTGCCAGCAGCCAAGCTGGCACTAGTGGGTTGAATGAGCAGTTCTTC.

The chain employs TRBV19 and TRBJ1-1; D gene uncertain. With 3 bases removed from V and 1 base from J, the gap between germline ends came to 6 bases. This CDR3 region has 13 residues. Germline values: CDR1 LNHDA, CDR2 SQIVND (reference sequence). This chain's CDR3 is CASSIQENTEAFF. For the CDR3, the DNA is TGTGCCAGTAGTATCCAGGAGAACACTGAAGCTTTCTTT.

This sequence joins TRBV7-9 and TRBJ1-6; D might be TRBD1 (6 bases). CDR1 is SEHNR, CDR2 FQNEAQ, per germline (reference sequence). The CDR3 totals 16 residues. V lost 1 base and J 7 bases, leaving 14 bases between the germline ends. The CDR3 DNA reads TGTGCCAGCAGCTTAGAGGGGGGGCGAGGAAATTCACCCCTCCACTTT. It specifies CASSLEGGRGNSPLHF. The full variable domain, in which reference TRBV7-9 and TRBJ1-6 provide the parts outside the CDR3, is DTGVSQNPRHKITKRGQNVTFRCDPISEHNRLYWYRQTLGQGPEFLTYFQNEAQLEKSRLLSDRFSAERPKGSFSTLEIQRTEQGDSAMYLCASSLEGGRGNSPLHFGNGTRLTVT.